These 12 T cell receptor beta chains came from one sample sequenced in a study of T cell responses to AZD1222 COVID-19 vaccine. Generated by immunoSEQ multiplex PCR, the TCRdb table keeps only in-frame clones and is missing some. Of 100,000 to 150,000 clones in the sample, 93% were seen once. The material sequenced was peripheral blood, taken on day 0 of AZD1222 vaccination. Receptors were obtained from an adult in good health.

The V call is TRBV11-2, the J call TRBJ1-1; no definite D call. With 6 bases removed from V and 4 bases from J, the gap between germline ends came to 18 bases. The CDR3 runs 15 residues. Germline-derived CDR1 and CDR2 are SGHAT and FQNNGV. The CDR3 DNA sequence: TGTGCCAGCAGAGATAACCTCAGCCGTCTCACTGAAGCTTTCTTT. Residues: CASRDNLSRLTEAFF.

The rearrangement links TRBV7-2 to TRBJ1-6, with 7 bases identical to TRBD1. The V gene end was trimmed by 5 bases and the J gene end by 10 bases; junction bases not matched to a gene: 11. This CDR3 comprises 15 residues. The germline gives CDR1 SGHTA, CDR2 FQGNSA. The CDR3 coding sequence is TGTGCCAGCAGCCCGACAGGGACGGGCGGGTCACCCCTCCACTTT. This codes for CASSPTGTGGSPLHF. Variable domain in full (rest from reference TRBV7-2 and TRBJ1-6): GAGVSQSPSNKVTEKGKDVELRCDPISGHTALYWYRQSLGQGLEFLIYFQGNSAPDKSGLPSDRFSAERTGGSVSTLTIQRTQQEDSAVYLCASSPTGTGGSPLHFGNGTRLTVT.

V is TRBV7-2 and J is TRBJ1-1; 9 bases fit TRBD1. The CDR3 sequence is 14 residues long. Germline CDR1 reads SGHTA; CDR2 reads FQGNSA. V shed 5 bases, J shed 4 bases, and the junction held 5 bases outside the gene matches. DNA for the CDR3: TGTGCCAGCAGCCCCCGGGACAGGGCCACTGAAGCTTTCTTT. This encodes CASSPRDRATEAFF.

Sample share makes this clone medium-sized. V and J are TRBV7-9 and TRBJ2-2; 8 bases fit TRBD1. CDR3 size: 15 residues. V gave up 5 bases and J gave up 7 bases; unmatched junction bases: 9. From germline, CDR1 is SEHNR and CDR2 FQNEAQ (reference sequence). In nucleotides, the CDR3 is TGTGCCAGCAGCCCCGGGACAGGAGACCTCGGGGAGCTGTTTTTT. This encodes CASSPGTGDLGELFF.

The CDR3: CASSRDRGLNTGELFF. The CDR3 DNA reads as TGCGCCAGCAGCAGGGACAGGGGCCTAAACACCGGGGAGCTGTTTTTT. This rearrangement joins TRBV5-1 to TRBJ2-2, with 10 bases matching TRBD1. V lost 4 bases and J lost 2; bases outside the gene matches: 5. This CDR3 is built from 16 residues. CDR1 is SGHRS, CDR2 YFSETQ, per germline.

The J gene is TRBJ1-6, the V gene TRBV5-4, with a tentative D call TRBD1 (6 bases). In germline, CDR1 is SGHNT, CDR2 YYREEE (reference sequence). The ends were cut back, 0 bases at V and 7 bases at J, with 11 bases in the middle. CDR3 size: 15 residues. CDR3 coding DNA: TGTGCCAGCAGCTTGGCTCCTAGGGGGAATTCACCCCTCCACTTT. Protein sequence: CASSLAPRGNSPLHF.

The chain employs TRBV28 and TRBJ1-2, with 7 bases identical to TRBD1. CDR1 MDHEN and CDR2 SYDVKM come from the germline V gene. This CDR3 spans 12 amino acids. V lost 4 bases and J lost 12; bases outside the gene matches: 8. The CDR3 spells CASSSNGQANTF. The CDR3 DNA follows: TGTGCCAGCAGTTCTAACGGACAGGCGAACACCTTC.

The chain links TRBV15 to TRBJ1-1; 7 positions match TRBD1. Germline trimming cut 5 bases from V and 4 bases from J; bases unmatched to any gene: 7. Germline loops: CDR1 LNHNV, CDR2 YYDKDF (reference sequence). The CDR3 has 14 residues. The CDR3 nucleotides are TGTGCCACCAGCCGAATAGGGGGCCTCACTGAAGCTTTCTTT. It specifies CATSRIGGLTEAFF.

This clone was seen only once. The chain recombines TRBV11-2 with TRBJ2-2; D gene uncertain. This CDR3 is built from 13 residues. V was trimmed by 3 bases and J by 7 bases, leaving 9 bases between them. Per the germline V gene, CDR1 is SGHAT and CDR2 is FQNNGV. CDR3 nucleotide sequence: TGTGCCAGCAGCTTTCCGATAGACGGGGAGCTGTTTTTT. It codes for CASSFPIDGELFF.

The chain joins TRBV28 to TRBJ1-2; 7 positions agree with TRBD1. Germline loops: CDR1 MDHEN, CDR2 SYDVKM. This CDR3 spans 13 amino acids. Trimming took 8 bases from V and 5 from J; bases not matched to a gene: 8. Here the CDR3 reads CASGDSDRYGYTF. The CDR3 DNA is TGTGCCAGCGGGGACAGCGATAGATATGGCTACACCTTC.

The chain carries TRBV7-2 and TRBJ1-2, with D unresolved. V was trimmed by 2 bases and J by 5 bases, leaving 12 bases between them. Germline V gives CDR1 SGHTA, CDR2 FQGNSA. The CDR3 runs 14 residues. The CDR3, as DNA: TGTGCCAGCAGCTTATCTGGCATAACTTATGGCTACACCTTC. This codes for CASSLSGITYGYTF.

The J gene is TRBJ1-6, the V gene TRBV30, with 7 bases identical to TRBD1. The trim removed 3 bases at V and 8 bases at J, leaving 7 bases unmatched. Germline CDR1 and CDR2: GTSNPN and SVGIG (reference sequence). The CDR3 covers 14 residues. CDR3 coding DNA: TGTGCCTGGAGAGTCCGACAGGGTCATTCACCCCTCCACTTT. It yields the protein CAWRVRQGHSPLHF.